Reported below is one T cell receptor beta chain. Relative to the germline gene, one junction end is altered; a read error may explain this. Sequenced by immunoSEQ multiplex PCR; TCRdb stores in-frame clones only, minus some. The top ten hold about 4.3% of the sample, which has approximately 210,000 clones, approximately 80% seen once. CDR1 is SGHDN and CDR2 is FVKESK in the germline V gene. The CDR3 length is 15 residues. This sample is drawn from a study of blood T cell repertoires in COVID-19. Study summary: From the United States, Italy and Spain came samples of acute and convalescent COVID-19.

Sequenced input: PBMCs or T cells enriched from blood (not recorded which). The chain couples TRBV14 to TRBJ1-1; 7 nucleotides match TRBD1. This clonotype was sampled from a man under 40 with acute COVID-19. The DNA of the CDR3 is TGTGCCAGCAGCCAAGTTGCAGGGGGGAACGCTGAAGCTTTCTTT. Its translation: CASSQVAGGNAEAFF.